This section outlines one TCR beta chain sequence together with its context. Data came from immunoSEQ multiplex PCR; TCRdb stores just in-frame clones and leaves some out. This table has tens of thousands of clones, about 90% appearing once. This record comes from a study of blood T cell repertoires in COVID-19. Between the trimmed V and J ends, which lost 3 bases and 8 bases, there was a span of 14 bases. The CDR3 is made up of 14 amino acids. Looked up from germline, CDR1 is SGHNT and CDR2 is YYREEE (reference sequence). The receptor comes from a woman aged 80 or over with acute or convalescent COVID-19. The chain recombines TRBV5-4 with TRBJ1-4; D gene uncertain. Sequencing was carried out using peripheral blood. This chain's CDR3 is CASSYNKAGEKLFF. CDR3 sequence (DNA): TGTGCCAGCAGCTACAACAAGGCGGGCGAAAAACTGTTTTTT.